The clone carrying this T cell receptor beta chain occurred a few times. Its antigen is as yet unknown. The CDR3 length is 11 residues. Germline V gene data show CDR1 as DFQATT and CDR2 as SNEGSKA (reference sequence). Trimming left V 8 bases short and J 7 bases short, with 14 bases between. The data were taken from a study of cytomegalovirus exposure and HLA in healthy donors. The protocol was immunoSEQ multiplex PCR, while the TCRdb copy is restricted to in-frame clones and leaves out a portion. This table holds about 240,000 clones, approximately 83% found once. Study-wide results and caveats: TCR beta chains numbering more than 150 were designated cytomegalovirus-associated.

The V gene is TRBV20-1, the J gene TRBJ1-2; D not resolved. What was sequenced was PBMCs. The TCR sequence derives from a woman in her 30s in good health and CMV-seropositive. The CDR3 nucleotides read TGCAGTCCCTCCCAGGAACCTGGCTACACCTTC. Translation gives CSPSQEPGYTF.